These T cell receptor beta chains were read from a single sample in a study of T cells expressing NK-cell markers. TCRdb reprocessed the 5' RACE reads, keeping one entry per CDR3 protein, no DNA. This sample's table reports 550,000 to 600,000 distinct CDR3 sequences. The sequencing input was blood T cells: a sorted CD56 or NKG2C T cell subset, CD4+ or CD8+ T cells, or bulk PBMC T cells (not recorded which). The receptors were sampled from a man aged 18 to 30 in good health. The CDR3 runs from the conserved cysteine through the conserved F or W.

V gene	CDR3 length	J gene	CDR3 protein
TRBV10-3	14	TRBJ2-1	CAIRGGTTADEQFF
TRBV29-1	15	TRBJ2-3	CSAIPGLEVADTQYF
TRBV7-9	15	TRBJ2-7	CASSYSSGSLYEQYF
TRBV20-1	14	TRBJ2-7	CSARGGLALYEQYF
TRBV28	15	TRBJ2-3	CASNLPGVGTDTQYF
TRBV15	15	TRBJ2-5	CATSRDLREQETQYF
TRBV24-1	18	TRBJ2-5	CATSHAIAGGNPQETQYF
TRBV12-3/TRBV12-4	16	TRBJ2-3	CASSLGTAIGTDTQYF
TRBV10-2	14	TRBJ1-4	CASKKDRANEKLFF
TRBV3-1	16	TRBJ2-7	CASSQEGRGLYYEQYF
TRBV27	16	TRBJ2-3	CASSPVRWEGIDTQYF
TRBV11-2	13	TRBJ2-1	CASSKDRGNEQFF
TRBV5-1	17	TRBJ2-3	CASSLSPLAGGADTQYF
TRBV7-6	15	TRBJ2-3	CASSLGGSRTDTQYF
TRBV20-1	14	TRBJ1-1	CSARQTGGETEAFF